This T cell receptor (beta chain) emerged from a study of T cell responses to AZD1222 COVID-19 vaccine. About the research overall: Doses given second, at about 4 or about 12 weeks, were pooled. Study results and limitations: Unmutated variant regions reportedly attract nearly half of all spike-specific TCRs. Spike-specific TCR breadth and depth both grew after two AZD1222 doses. The donor group comprised mostly white British people and more females; the analysis possibly underestimated clonal diversity.

TCRdb keeps only in-frame clones here, not all; method: immunoSEQ multiplex PCR. Of 130,000 to 150,000 clones in the sample, roughly 92% were seen once. Looked up from germline, CDR1 is MGHRA and CDR2 is YSYEKL. V shed 2 bases and J shed 4 bases, with 6 bases lying between them. There are 13 residues in the CDR3. A word on this clone: The antigen is not known.

Sequencing was performed on peripheral blood, taken on day 0 of AZD1222 vaccination. The chain employs TRBV4-1 and TRBJ1-5; D gene ambiguous. The clonotype was recovered from an adult in good health. CDR3 coding DNA: TGCGCCAGCAGCCAAATTCCGAATCAGCCCCAGCATTTT. Translation: CASSQIPNQPQHF.